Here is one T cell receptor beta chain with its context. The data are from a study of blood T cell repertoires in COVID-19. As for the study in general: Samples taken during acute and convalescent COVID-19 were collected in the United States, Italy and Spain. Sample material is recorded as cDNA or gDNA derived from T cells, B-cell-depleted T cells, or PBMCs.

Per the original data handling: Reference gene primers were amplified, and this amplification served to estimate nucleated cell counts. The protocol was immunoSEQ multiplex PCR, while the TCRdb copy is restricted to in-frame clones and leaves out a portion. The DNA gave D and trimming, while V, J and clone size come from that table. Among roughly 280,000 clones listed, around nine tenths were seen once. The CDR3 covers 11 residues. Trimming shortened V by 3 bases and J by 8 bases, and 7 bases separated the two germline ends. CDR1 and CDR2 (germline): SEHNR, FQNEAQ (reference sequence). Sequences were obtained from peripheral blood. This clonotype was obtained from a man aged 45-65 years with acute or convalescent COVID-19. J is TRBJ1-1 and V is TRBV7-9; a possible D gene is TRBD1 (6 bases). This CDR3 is CASSFGTEAFF. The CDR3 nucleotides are TGTGCCAGCAGCTTTGGGACAGAAGCTTTCTTT.